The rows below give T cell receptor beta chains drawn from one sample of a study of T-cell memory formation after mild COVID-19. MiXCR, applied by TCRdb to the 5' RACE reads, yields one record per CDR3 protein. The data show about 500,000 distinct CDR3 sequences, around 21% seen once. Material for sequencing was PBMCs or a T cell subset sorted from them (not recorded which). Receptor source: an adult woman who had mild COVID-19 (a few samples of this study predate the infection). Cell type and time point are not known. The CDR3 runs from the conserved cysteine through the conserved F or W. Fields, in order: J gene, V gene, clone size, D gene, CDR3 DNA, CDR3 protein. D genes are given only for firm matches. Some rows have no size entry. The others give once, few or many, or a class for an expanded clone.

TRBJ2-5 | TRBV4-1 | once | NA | TGCGCCAGCAGCCAGCTACTAGGGGAGACCCAGTACTTC | CASSQLLGETQYF
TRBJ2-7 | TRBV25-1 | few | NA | TGTGCCAGCAGTGATAAGCAGGGAAGCACCTACGAGCAGTACTTC | CASSDKQGSTYEQYF
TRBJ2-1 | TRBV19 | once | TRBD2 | TGTGCCAGTCGAGGTGGGACTAGCGGGGCAAATGAGCAGTTCTTC | CASRGGTSGANEQFF
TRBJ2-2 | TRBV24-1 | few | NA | TGTGCCACCAAATCCCCGGGGACGGGGAACACCGGGGAGCTGTTTTTT | CATKSPGTGNTGELFF
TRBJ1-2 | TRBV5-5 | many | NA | TGTGCCAGCAGCCATCTACAGGGCCCGCTCGCCTTC | CASSHLQGPLAF
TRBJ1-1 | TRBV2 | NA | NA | TGTGCCAGCAGTGAAGTAGGATCCCCTTCGGGCACTGAAGCTTTCTTT | CASSEVGSPSGTEAFF
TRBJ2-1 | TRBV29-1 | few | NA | TGCAGCGTTCTACATGACAGTGGATTCCGGCAGTTCTTC | CSVLHDSGFRQFF
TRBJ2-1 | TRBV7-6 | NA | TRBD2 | TGTGCCAGCAGCCCACGGACTAGCGGGAGGGGTTGGGATGAGCAGTTCTTC | CASSPRTSGRGWDEQFF
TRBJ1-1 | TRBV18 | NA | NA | TGTGCCAGCTCACCAACCGGACAGATGAACGAAGCTTTCTTT | CASSPTGQMNEAFF
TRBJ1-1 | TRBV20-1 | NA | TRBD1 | TGCAGTGCTAGAGATTCAGGGGGCTTCACTGAAGCTTTCTTT | CSARDSGGFTEAFF
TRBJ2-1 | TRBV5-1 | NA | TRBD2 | TGCGCCAGCAGCTCAGGGACTAGCGGGGGGGCAGGTGAGCAGTTCTTC | CASSSGTSGGAGEQFF
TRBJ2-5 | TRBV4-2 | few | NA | TGTGCCAGCAGCCAAGTAGGATCGGGCTTCCAAGAGACCCAGTACTTC | CASSQVGSGFQETQYF
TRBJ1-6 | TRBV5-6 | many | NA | TGTGCCAGCAGCTTGGAGGCAGGTCGGGCCAATTCACCCCTCCACTTT | CASSLEAGRANSPLHF
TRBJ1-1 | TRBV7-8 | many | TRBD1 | TGTGCCAGCAGCTTGGCTCCTTACGGGACAGGGGGGAACACTGAAGCTTTCTTT | CASSLAPYGTGGNTEAFF
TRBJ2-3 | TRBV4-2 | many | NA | TGTGCCAGCAGCCAGCAGGGTACCAGCACAGATACGCAGTATTTT | CASSQQGTSTDTQYF
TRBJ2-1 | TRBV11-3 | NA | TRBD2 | TGTGCCAGCAGCCCCCCCCGGGCTAGCGGGAGGGACAATGAGCAGTTCTTC | CASSPPRASGRDNEQFF
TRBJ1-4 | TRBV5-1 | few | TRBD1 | TGCGCCAGCAGCCCCCATTGGGACAGCGAAAAACTGTTTTTT | CASSPHWDSEKLFF
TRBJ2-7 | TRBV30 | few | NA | TGTGCCTGGAGTTGGGGACAGCGGGACAACGAGCAGTACTTC | CAWSWGQRDNEQYF
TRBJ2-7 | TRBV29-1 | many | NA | TGCAGCGTTGAAGCGGGGAGGGGGCCCTCCTACGAGCAGTACTTC | CSVEAGRGPSYEQYF
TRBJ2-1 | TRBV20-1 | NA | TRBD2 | TGCAGTGCTAGTGGGACTAGCGAACGGGCCTACAATGAGCAGTTCTTC | CSASGTSERAYNEQFF
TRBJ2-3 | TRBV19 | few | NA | TGTGCCACCGCTTGGAAGGGGCCCACAGATACGCAGTATTTT | CATAWKGPTDTQYF
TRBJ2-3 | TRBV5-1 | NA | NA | TGCGCCAGCAGCTTGGCGGGCAGGGGATATGATACGCAGTATTTT | CASSLAGRGYDTQYF
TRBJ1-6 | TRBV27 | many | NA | TGTGCCAGCAGTCCAAGGCGGGGGTATAATTCACCCCTCCACTTT | CASSPRRGYNSPLHF
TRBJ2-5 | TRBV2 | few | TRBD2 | TGTGCCAGCAGTGATGCACTAGCGGGGGGAGAGACCCAGTACTTC | CASSDALAGGETQYF
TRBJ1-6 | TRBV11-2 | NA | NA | TGTGCCAGCAGCTTAGGGGCAGGAGCTAATTCACCCCTCCACTTT | CASSLGAGANSPLHF
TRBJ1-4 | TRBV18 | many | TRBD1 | TGTGCCAGCAGTCCGGGACAGGGGAATGAAAAACTGTTTTTT | CASSPGQGNEKLFF
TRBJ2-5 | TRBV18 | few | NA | TGTGCCAGCTCACCACTATTGGAAGAGACCCAGTACTTC | CASSPLLEETQYF
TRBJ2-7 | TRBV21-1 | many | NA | TGTGCCAGCAGCTCTAACAAGGAGGGACGAGGACACTACGAGCAGTACTTC | CASSSNKEGRGHYEQYF
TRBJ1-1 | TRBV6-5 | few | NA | TGTGCCAGCAGACCCCGACCGAACACTGAAGCTTTCTTT | CASRPRPNTEAFF
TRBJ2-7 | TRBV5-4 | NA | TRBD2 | TGTGCCAGCAGCTACGGGACTAGCGGCGACGAGCAGTACTTC | CASSYGTSGDEQYF
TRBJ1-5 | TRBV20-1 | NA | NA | TGCAGTGCTAAGGAGGCAGGGGATCTTATCCATCAGCCCCAGCATTTT | CSAKEAGDLIHQPQHF
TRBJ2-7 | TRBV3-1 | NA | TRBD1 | TGTGCCAGCAGCCCTACCGGGACAGGGGCTCCCGAGCAGTACTTC | CASSPTGTGAPEQYF
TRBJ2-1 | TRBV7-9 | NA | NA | TGTGCCAGCAGCTTAGACGGGAACACCTACAATGAGCAGTTCTTC | CASSLDGNTYNEQFF
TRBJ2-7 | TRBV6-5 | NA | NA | TGTGCCAGCAGTGCCTTTAGGGGGGGGCTCGATGACGAGCAGTACTTC | CASSAFRGGLDDEQYF
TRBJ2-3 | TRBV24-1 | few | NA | TGTGCCACCAGTCCCGATTTCACAGATACGCAGTATTTT | CATSPDFTDTQYF
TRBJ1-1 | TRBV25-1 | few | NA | TGTGCCAGCAGTGAATGGGGAGGGTATCCTACTGAAGCTTTCTTT | CASSEWGGYPTEAFF
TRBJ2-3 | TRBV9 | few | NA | TGTGCCAGCAGCCTTACCGACGGCAACACGCAGTATTTT | CASSLTDGNTQYF
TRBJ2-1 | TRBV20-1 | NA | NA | TGCAGTGCTGTCGGGAAGGGGATTATGTACAATGAGCAGTTCTTC | CSAVGKGIMYNEQFF
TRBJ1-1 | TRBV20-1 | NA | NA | TGCAGTGGCCTGTTCTTCATGAACACTGAAGCTTTCTTT | CSGLFFMNTEAFF
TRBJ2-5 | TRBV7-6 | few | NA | TGTGCCAGCAGCTCCATCAGGGGGGCCGCCTTGTACCAAGAGACCCAGTACTTC | CASSSIRGAALYQETQYF